The present entry profiles one TCR beta chain with its context. Its antigen is currently unknown. The data were taken from a study of shared clonotypes between healthy human individuals. Study background: For every donor, three CD4 naive, three CD4 memory, two CD8 naive and one CD8 memory plates were used. Study-level results: Although depth was large, rarefaction showed that sequencing of the sorted subsets was incomplete. Researchers sampled blood only, noting tissue repertoires likely differ.

Generated by immunoSEQ multiplex PCR, the TCRdb table keeps only in-frame clones and is missing some. Here the sample spans fewer than 700,000 clones, approximately 95% being singletons. The naive CD8 subset, CD45RO-negative cells positively selected for CCR7, excluded terminally differentiated effector memory CD45RA+ cells. Within Nashville, Tennessee resided all donors, each a Caucasian adult. The sequenced sample was naive CD8+ T cells sorted from blood. This receptor was identified in a woman in her twenties or thirties in good health.

CDR3 DNA sequence: TGTGCCAGCAGCCACCCCCTCACAGGTTACGCCTACGAGCAGTACTTC. Its protein product is CASSHPLTGYAYEQYF. V is TRBV7-9 and J is TRBJ2-7, with a weak D call TRBD1 (5 bases). Trimming took 5 bases from V and 2 from J, leaving 19 bases between them. Germline V CDR1 and CDR2: SEHNR, FQNEAQ (reference sequence). There are 16 residues in the CDR3.